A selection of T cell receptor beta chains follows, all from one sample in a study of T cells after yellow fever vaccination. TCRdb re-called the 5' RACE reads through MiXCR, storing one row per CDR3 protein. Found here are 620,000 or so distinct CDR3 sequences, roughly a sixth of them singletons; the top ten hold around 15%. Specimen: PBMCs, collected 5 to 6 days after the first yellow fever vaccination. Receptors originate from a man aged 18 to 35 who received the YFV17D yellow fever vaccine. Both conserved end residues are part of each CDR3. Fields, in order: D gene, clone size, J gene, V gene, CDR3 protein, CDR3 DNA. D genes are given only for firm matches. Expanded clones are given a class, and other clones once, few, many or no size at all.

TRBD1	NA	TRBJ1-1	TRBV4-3	CASSQLGGLGNTEAFF	TGCGCCAGCAGCCAGTTAGGGGGCTTAGGGAACACTGAAGCTTTCTTT
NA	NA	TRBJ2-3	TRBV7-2	CASSTPKSGTDTQYF	TGTGCCAGCAGCACCCCGAAAAGTGGGACAGATACGCAGTATTTT
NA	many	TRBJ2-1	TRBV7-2	CASSSAGHHEQFF	TGTGCCAGCAGCTCAGCAGGGCACCATGAGCAGTTCTTC
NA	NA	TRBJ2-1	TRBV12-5	CASGARGAHNEQFF	TGTGCTAGTGGTGCCCGGGGGGCACACAATGAGCAGTTCTTC
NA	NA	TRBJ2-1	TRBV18	CASSPPQGGVSYNEQFF	TGTGCCAGCTCACCTCCGCAGGGTGGAGTATCCTACAATGAGCAGTTCTTC
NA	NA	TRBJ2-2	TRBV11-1	CASSRYGRTGRSDTGELFF	TGTGCCAGCAGCCGATACGGAAGAACCGGACGTTCCGACACCGGGGAGCTGTTTTTT
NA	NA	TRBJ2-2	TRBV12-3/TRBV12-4	CASSPWGRPGTGELFF	TGTGCCAGCTCCCCCTGGGGACGGCCAGGCACCGGGGAGCTGTTTTTT
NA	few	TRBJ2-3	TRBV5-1	CASSLRVMGTDTQYF	TGCGCCAGCAGCTTGCGGGTAATGGGCACAGATACGCAGTATTTT
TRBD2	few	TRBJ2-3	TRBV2	CASSPGLAGGSTDTQYF	TGTGCCAGCAGCCCGGGACTAGCGGGGGGTAGCACAGATACGCAGTATTTT
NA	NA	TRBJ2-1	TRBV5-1	CASSQDNSYNEQFF	TGCGCCAGCAGCCAGGATAATTCATACAATGAGCAGTTCTTC
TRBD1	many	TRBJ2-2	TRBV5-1	CASSWTGANTGELFF	TGTGCCAGCAGTTGGACAGGGGCCAACACCGGGGAGCTGTTTTTT
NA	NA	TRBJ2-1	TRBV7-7	CASSLTGLRGEEQFF	TGTGCCAGCAGCTTAACGGGCCTACGGGGTGAGGAGCAGTTCTTC
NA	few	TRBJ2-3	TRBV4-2	CASSQGVGTSADTQYF	TGTGCCAGCAGCCAAGGAGTTGGGACTTCGGCAGATACGCAGTATTTT
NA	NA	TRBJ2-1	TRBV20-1	CSAMVRGSYNEQFF	TGCAGTGCAATGGTGCGGGGATCCTACAATGAGCAGTTCTTC
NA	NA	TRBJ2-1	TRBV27	CASSSATSFEQFF	TGTGCCAGCAGTTCCGCGACTAGTTTTGAGCAGTTCTTC
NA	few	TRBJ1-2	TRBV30	CAGGEYGYGYTF	TGTGCCGGAGGGGAGTATGGCTATGGCTACACCTTC
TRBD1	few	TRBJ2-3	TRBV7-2	CASSRPTGGYFTDTQYF	TGTGCCAGCAGCCGTCCGACAGGGGGCTATTTCACAGATACGCAGTATTTT
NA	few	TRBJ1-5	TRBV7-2	CASSSIRDQPQHF	TGTGCCAGCAGTTCGATTCGGGATCAGCCCCAGCATTTT
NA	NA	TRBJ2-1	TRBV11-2	CASSFDYGNEQFF	TGTGCCAGCAGCTTTGACTATGGCAATGAGCAGTTCTTC
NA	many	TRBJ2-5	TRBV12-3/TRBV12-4	CASSLGGPETQYF	TGTGCCAGCAGTTTAGGAGGGCCCGAGACCCAGTACTTC
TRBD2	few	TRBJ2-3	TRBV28	CASMEALSGASTDTQYF	TGTGCCAGCATGGAGGCCCTAAGCGGGGCAAGCACAGATACGCAGTATTTT
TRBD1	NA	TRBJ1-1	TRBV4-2	CASSRGQGENTEAFF	TGTGCCAGCAGCCGGGGACAGGGAGAGAACACTGAAGCTTTCTTT
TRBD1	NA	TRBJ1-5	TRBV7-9	CASSPDRVSPQHF	TGTGCCAGCAGCCCGGACAGGGTAAGTCCCCAGCATTTT
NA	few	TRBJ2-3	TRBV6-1	CATSLWGRGTDTQYF	TGTGCCACCTCCCTGTGGGGGCGGGGCACAGATACGCAGTATTTT
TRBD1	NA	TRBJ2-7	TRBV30	CAWSAGTDYEQYF	TGTGCCTGGAGTGCCGGGACAGATTACGAGCAGTACTTC
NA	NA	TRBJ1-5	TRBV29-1	CSVDVGANQPQHF	TGCAGCGTTGATGTCGGGGCGAATCAGCCCCAGCATTTT
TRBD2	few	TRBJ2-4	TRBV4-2	CASSQVGGLAGPPANIQYF	TGTGCCAGCAGCCAAGTGGGGGGACTAGCGGGGCCCCCGGCAAACATTCAGTACTTC
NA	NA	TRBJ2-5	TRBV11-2	CASSLPPRYQETQYF	TGTGCCAGCAGCTTACCCCCAAGGTATCAAGAGACCCAGTACTTC
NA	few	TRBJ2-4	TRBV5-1	CASSLGGGSAKNIQYF	TGCGCCAGCAGCTTGGGTGGGGGATCTGCCAAAAACATTCAGTACTTC
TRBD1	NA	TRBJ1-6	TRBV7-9	CASSTERTGYNSPLHF	TGTGCCAGCAGCACCGAAAGGACAGGTTATAATTCACCCCTCCACTTT
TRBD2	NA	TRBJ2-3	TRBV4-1	CASSQAHSGGAATDTQYF	TGCGCCAGCAGCCAGGCCCACAGCGGGGGGGCAGCGACAGATACGCAGTATTTT
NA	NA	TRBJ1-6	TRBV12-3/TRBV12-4	CASSLFGWGNSPLHF	TGTGCCAGCAGTTTGTTTGGGTGGGGTAATTCACCCCTCCACTTT
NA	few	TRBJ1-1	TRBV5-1	CASRASEGPRNTEAFF	TGCGCCAGCAGAGCTTCGGAGGGCCCTAGGAACACTGAAGCTTTCTTT
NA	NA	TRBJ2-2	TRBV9	CASSVAPQGRTGELFF	TGTGCCAGCAGCGTAGCTCCGCAGGGGAGAACCGGGGAGCTGTTTTTT
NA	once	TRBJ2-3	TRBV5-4	CASSLIFAGDDTQYF	TGTGCCAGCAGCTTGATCTTTGCAGGGGACGATACGCAGTATTTT
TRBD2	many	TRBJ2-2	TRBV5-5	CASSLDGGGTGELFF	TGTGCCAGCAGCTTAGACGGGGGGGGCACCGGGGAGCTGTTTTTT
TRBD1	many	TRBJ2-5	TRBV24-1	CATSDNIRGQGNETQYF	TGTGCCACCAGTGACAACATAAGGGGGCAGGGAAATGAGACCCAGTACTTC
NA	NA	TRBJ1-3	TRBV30	CAWTRDLSSGNTIYF	TGTGCCTGGACCCGGGACCTGAGCTCTGGAAACACCATATATTTT
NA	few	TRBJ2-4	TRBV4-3	CASSQDLAGWNIQYF	TGCGCCAGCAGCCAAGATCTAGCAGGGTGGAACATTCAGTACTTC
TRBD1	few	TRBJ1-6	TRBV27	CASSLSISGTGTISPLHF	TGTGCCAGCAGTTTATCAATATCCGGGACAGGGACGATCTCACCCCTCCACTTT
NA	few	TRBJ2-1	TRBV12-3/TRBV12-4	CASSADRGWQFF	TGTGCCAGCAGCGCCGACCGGGGGTGGCAGTTCTTC
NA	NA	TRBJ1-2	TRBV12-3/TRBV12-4	CASSFLGGYTF	TGTGCCAGCAGTTTCCTGGGTGGCTACACCTTC
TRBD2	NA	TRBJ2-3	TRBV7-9	CASSPPSGGPTDTQYF	TGTGCCAGCAGCCCACCTAGCGGGGGGCCGACAGATACGCAGTATTTT
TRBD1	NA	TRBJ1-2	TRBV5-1	CASSFMDRGEDGYTF	TGCGCCAGCAGCTTTATGGACAGGGGGGAGGATGGCTACACCTTC
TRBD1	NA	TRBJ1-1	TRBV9	CASSGGDTRGPTEAFF	TGTGCCAGCAGCGGGGGGGACACGAGGGGGCCCACTGAAGCTTTCTTT
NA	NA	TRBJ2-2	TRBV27	CASSSPRARSGAGELFF	TGTGCCAGCAGTTCACCCAGGGCGCGGTCCGGGGCCGGGGAGCTGTTTTTT
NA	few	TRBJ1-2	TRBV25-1	CASSASGGDYGYTF	TGTGCCAGCAGCGCCTCTGGGGGTGACTATGGCTACACCTTC
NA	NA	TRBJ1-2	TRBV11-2	CASSLHPGLGYYGYTF	TGTGCCAGCAGCTTACATCCCGGTCTGGGGTACTATGGCTACACCTTC
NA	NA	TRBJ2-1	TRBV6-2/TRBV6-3	CASGTGPYNEQFF	TGTGCCAGCGGGACCGGCCCCTACAATGAGCAGTTCTTC
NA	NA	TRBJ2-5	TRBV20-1	CSASVRETQYF	TGCAGTGCTAGTGTGCGTGAGACCCAGTACTTC
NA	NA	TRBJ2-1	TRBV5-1	CASIPGPPRNEQFF	TGCGCCAGCATTCCGGGGCCCCCCCGGAATGAGCAGTTCTTC
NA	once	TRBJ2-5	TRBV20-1	CSARIDLGLAETQYF	TGCAGTGCTCGTATTGACTTGGGCCTCGCAGAGACCCAGTACTTC
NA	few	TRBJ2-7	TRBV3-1	CASRPTELSYEQYF	TGTGCCAGCAGACCGACAGAACTCTCCTACGAGCAGTACTTC
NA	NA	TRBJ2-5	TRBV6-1	CASSSPAWTAHETQYF	TGTGCCAGCAGCTCTCCGGCCTGGACAGCCCATGAGACCCAGTACTTC
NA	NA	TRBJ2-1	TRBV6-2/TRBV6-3	CASSKLEYNEQFF	TGTGCCAGCAGCAAGCTCGAGTACAATGAGCAGTTCTTC
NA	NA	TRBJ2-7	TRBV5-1	CASSADTGDPSYEQYF	TGCGCCAGCAGCGCGGACACGGGGGATCCCTCCTACGAGCAGTACTTC
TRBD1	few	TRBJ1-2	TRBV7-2	CASSPDRGNYGYTF	TGTGCCAGCAGCCCCGACAGGGGAAACTATGGCTACACCTTC
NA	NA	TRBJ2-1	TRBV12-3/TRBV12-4	CASSLLVFNEQFF	TGTGCCAGCAGTTTACTAGTTTTCAATGAGCAGTTCTTC